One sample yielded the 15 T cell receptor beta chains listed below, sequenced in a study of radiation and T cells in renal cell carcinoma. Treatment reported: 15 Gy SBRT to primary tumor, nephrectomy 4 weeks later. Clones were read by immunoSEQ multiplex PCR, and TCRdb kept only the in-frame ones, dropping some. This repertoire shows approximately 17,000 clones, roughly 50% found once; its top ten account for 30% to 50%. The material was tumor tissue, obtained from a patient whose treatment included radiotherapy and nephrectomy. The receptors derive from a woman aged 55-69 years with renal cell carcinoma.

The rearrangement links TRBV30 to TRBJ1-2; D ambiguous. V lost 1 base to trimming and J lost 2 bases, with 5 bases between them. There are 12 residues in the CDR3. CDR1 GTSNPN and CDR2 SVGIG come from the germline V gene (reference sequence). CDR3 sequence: CAWSGWNYGYTF. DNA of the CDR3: TGTGCCTGGAGTGGGTGGAACTATGGCTACACCTTC.

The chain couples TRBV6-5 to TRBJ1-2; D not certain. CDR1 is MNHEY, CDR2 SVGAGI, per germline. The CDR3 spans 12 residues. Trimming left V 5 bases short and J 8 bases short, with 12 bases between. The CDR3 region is CASSTLSGGYTF. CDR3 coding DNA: TGTGCCAGCAGTACCCTATCCGGGGGCTACACCTTC.

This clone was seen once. CDR3 protein: CASSQGQGSYGYTF. CDR3 DNA sequence: TGTGCCAGCAGCCAGGGCCAGGGAAGCTATGGCTACACCTTC. The chain carries TRBV7-2 and TRBJ1-2; tentatively, D is TRBD1 (5 bases). The germline V gene has CDR1 SGHTA and CDR2 FQGNSA. The V gene lost 5 bases and the J gene lost 4 bases, with 14 bases spanning the gap. The CDR3 extends over 14 amino acids.

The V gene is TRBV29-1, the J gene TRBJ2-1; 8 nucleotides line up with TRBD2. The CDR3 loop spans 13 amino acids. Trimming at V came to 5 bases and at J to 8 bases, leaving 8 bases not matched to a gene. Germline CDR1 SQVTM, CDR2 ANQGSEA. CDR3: CSVILAGGYEQFF. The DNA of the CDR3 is TGCAGCGTTATTTTGGCGGGAGGATATGAGCAGTTCTTC.

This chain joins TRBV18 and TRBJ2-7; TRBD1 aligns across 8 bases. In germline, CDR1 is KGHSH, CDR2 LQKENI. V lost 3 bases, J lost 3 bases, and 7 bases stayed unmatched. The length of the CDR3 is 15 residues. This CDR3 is CASSPTGGGGYEQYF. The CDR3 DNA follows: TGTGCCAGCTCACCCACAGGGGGTGGCGGCTACGAGCAGTACTTC.

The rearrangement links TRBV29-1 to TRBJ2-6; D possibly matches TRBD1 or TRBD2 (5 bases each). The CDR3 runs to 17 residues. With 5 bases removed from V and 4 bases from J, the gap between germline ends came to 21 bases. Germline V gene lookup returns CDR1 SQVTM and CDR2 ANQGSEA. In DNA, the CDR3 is TGCAGCGTTCGGGGCCACGACGGTATCGCCGGGGCCAACGTCCTGACTTTC. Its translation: CSVRGHDGIAGANVLTF.

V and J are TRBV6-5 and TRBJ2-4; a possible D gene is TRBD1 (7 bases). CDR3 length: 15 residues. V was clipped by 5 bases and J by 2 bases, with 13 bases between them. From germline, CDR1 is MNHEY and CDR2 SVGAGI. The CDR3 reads CASSGGGGTKNIQYF. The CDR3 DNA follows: TGTGCCAGCAGTGGAGGGGGCGGAACCAAAAACATTCAGTACTTC.

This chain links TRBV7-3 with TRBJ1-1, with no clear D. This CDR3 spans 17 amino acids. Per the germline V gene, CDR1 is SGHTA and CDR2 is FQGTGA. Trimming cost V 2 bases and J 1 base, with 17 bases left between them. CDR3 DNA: TGTGCCAGCAGCTTATCCGTTGTGACGGGGAAGAACACTGAAGCTTTCTTT. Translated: CASSLSVVTGKNTEAFF. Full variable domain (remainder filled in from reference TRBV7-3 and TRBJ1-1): GAGVSQTPSNKVTEKGKYVELRCDPISGHTALYWYRQSLGQGPEFLIYFQGTGAADDSGLPNDRFFAVRPEGSVSTLKIQRTERGDSAVYLCASSLSVVTGKNTEAFFGQGTRLTVV.

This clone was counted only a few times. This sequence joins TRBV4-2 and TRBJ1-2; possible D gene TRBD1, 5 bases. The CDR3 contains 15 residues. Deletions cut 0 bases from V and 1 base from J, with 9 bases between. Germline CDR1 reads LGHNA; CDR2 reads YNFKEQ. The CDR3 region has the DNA TGTGCCAGCAGCCAAGAGGCAGGGATTAACTATGGCTACACCTTC. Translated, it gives CASSQEAGINYGYTF.

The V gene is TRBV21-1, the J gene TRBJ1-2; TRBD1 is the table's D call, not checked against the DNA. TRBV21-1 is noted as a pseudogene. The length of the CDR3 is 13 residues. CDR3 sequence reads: CASSIQWTGGYTF. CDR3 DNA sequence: TGTGCCAGCAGCATTCAATGGACAGGAGGCTACACCTTC.

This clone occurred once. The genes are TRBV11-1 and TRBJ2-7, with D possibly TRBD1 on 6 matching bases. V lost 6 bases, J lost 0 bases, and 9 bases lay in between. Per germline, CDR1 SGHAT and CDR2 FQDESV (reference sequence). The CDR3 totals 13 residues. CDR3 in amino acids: CASRDRSSYEQYF. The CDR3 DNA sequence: TGTGCCAGCAGAGACAGGAGCTCCTACGAGCAGTACTTC. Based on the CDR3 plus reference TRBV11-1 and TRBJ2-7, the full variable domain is EAEVAQSPRYKITEKSQAVAFWCDPISGHATLYWYRQILGQGPELLVQFQDESVVDDSQLPKDRFSAERLKGVDSTLKIQPAELGDSAMYLCASRDRSSYEQYFGPGTRLTVT.

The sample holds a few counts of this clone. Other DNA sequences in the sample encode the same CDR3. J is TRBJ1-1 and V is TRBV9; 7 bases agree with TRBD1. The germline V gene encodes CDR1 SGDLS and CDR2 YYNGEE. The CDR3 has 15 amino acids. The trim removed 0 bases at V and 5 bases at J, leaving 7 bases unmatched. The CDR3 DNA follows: TGTGCCAGCAGCGTAGCGGCAGGGGGTCGTACTGAAGCTTTCTTT. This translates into CASSVAAGGRTEAFF.

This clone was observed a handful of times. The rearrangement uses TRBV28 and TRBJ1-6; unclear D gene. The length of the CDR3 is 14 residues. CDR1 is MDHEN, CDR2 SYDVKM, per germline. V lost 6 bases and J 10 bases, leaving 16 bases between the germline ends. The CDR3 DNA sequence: TGTGCCAGCAGGCCCGCCGCCGGCGGCTCACCCCTCCACTTT. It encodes CASRPAAGGSPLHF.

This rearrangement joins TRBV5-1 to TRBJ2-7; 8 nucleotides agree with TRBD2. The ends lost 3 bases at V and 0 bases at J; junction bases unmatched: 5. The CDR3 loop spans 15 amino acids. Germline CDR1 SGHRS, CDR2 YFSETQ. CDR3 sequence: CASSWVAGSSYEQYF. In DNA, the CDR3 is TGCGCCAGCAGCTGGGTAGCGGGGAGCTCCTACGAGCAGTACTTC.

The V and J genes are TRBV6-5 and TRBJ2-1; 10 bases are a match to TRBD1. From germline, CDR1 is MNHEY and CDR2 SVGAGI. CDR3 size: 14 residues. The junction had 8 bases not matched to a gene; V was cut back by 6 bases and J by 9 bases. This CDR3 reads CASSRGQGGSEQFF. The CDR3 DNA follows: TGTGCCAGCAGCCGAGGACAGGGGGGCAGTGAGCAGTTCTTC.